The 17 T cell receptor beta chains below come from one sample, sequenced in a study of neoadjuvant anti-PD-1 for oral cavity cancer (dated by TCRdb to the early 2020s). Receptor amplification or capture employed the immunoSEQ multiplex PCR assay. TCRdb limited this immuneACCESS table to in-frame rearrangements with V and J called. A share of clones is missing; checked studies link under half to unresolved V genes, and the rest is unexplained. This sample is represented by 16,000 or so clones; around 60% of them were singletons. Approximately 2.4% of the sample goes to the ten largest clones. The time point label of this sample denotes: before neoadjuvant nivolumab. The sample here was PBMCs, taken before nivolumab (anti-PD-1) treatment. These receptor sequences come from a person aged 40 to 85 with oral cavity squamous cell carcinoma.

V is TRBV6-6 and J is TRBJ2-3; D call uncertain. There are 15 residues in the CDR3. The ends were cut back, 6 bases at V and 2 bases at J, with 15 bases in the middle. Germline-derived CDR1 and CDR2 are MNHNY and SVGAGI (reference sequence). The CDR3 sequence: CASSLLSGHTDTQYF. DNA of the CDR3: TGTGCCAGCAGCCTACTAAGTGGCCACACAGATACGCAGTATTTT.

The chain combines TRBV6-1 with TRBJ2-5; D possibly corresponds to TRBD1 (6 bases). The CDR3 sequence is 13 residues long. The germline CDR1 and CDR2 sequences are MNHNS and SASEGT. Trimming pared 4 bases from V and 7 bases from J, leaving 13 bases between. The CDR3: CASSADSSMTQYF. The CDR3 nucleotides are TGTGCCAGCAGTGCGGACAGTTCAATGACCCAGTACTTC.

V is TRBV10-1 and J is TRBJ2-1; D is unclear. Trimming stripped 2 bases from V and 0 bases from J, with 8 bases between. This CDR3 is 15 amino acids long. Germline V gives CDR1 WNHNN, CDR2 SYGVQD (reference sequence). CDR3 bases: TGCGCCAGCAGTGAGGTATTAGCCTCCTACAATGAGCAGTTCTTC. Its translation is CASSEVLASYNEQFF.

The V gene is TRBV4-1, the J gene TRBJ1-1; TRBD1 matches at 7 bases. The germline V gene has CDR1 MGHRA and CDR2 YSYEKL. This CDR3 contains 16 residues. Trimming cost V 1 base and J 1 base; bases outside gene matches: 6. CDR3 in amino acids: CASSQGGQVRNTEAFF. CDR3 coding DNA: TGCGCCAGCAGCCAAGGCGGACAGGTCCGGAACACTGAAGCTTTCTTT.

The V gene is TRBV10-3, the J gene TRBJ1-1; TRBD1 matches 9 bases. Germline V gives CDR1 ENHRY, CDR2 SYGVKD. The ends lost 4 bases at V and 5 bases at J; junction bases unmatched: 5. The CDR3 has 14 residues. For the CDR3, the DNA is TGTGCCATCAGTGTACAGGACAGGGGTACTGAAGCTTTCTTT. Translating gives CAISVQDRGTEAFF.

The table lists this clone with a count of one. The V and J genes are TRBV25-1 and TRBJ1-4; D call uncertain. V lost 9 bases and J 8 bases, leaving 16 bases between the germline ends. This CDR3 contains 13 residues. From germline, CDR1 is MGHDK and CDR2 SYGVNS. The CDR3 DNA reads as TGTGCCAGTCAGAGAGGCAGTGAGGAAAAACTGTTTTTT. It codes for CASQRGSEEKLFF.

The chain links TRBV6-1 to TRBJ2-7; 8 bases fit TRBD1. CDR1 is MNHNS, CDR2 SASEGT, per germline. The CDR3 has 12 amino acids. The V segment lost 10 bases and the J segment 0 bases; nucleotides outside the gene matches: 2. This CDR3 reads CATGQDSYEQYF. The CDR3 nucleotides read TGTGCCACGGGACAGGACTCCTACGAGCAGTACTTC.

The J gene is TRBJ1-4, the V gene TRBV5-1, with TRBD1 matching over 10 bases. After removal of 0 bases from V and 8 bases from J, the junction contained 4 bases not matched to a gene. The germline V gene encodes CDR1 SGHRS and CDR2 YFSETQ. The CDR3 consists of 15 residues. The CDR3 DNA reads TGCGCCAGCAGCTTGGATGGGACAGGGGCCGAAAAACTGTTTTTT. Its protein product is CASSLDGTGAEKLFF.

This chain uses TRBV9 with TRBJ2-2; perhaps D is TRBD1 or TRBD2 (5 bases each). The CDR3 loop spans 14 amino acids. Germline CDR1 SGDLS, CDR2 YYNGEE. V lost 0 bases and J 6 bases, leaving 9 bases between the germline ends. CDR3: CASSVGGVAGELFF. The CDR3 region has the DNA TGTGCCAGCAGCGTAGGAGGGGTCGCCGGGGAGCTGTTTTTT.

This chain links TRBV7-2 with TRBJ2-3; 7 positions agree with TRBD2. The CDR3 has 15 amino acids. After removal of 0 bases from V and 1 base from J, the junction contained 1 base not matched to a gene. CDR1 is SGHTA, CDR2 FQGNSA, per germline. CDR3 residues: CASSLAAGGTDTQYF. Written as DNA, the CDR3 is TGTGCCAGCAGCTTAGCTGCGGGAGGCACAGATACGCAGTATTTT.

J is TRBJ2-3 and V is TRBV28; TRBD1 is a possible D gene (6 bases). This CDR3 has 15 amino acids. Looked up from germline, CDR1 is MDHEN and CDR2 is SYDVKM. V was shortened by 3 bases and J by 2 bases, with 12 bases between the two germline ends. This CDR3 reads CASSLMGANTDTQYF. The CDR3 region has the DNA TGTGCCAGCAGTTTGATGGGGGCGAACACAGATACGCAGTATTTT.

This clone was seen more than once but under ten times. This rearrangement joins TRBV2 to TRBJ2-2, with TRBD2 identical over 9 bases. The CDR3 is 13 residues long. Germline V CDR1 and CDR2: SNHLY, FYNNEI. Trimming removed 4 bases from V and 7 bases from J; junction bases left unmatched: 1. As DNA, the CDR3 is TGTGCCAGCAGTGTGACTAGCGGCGGGGAGCTGTTTTTT. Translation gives CASSVTSGGELFF.

The CDR3: CASSLDRGNEQYF. The CDR3 bases are TGTGCCAGCAGCTTAGATAGAGGGAACGAGCAGTACTTC. V gene TRBV11-2 combines with J gene TRBJ2-7; perhaps TRBD2 as D (5 bases). The ends were cut back, 0 bases at V and 5 bases at J, with 8 bases in the middle. The germline V gene encodes CDR1 SGHAT and CDR2 FQNNGV. The CDR3 covers 13 residues.

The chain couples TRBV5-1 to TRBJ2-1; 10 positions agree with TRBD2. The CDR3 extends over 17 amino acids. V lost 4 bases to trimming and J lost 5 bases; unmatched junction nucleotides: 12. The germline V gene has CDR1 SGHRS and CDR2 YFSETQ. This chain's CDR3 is CASSPGTSAHSDNEQFF. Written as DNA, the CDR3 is TGCGCCAGCAGCCCCGGGACTAGCGCGCATTCCGACAATGAGCAGTTCTTC.

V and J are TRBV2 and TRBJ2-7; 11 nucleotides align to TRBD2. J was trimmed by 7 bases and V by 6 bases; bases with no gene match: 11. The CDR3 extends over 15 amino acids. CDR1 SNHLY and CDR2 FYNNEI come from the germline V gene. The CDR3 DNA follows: TGTGCCAGCAGGGTCGAACTAGCGGGAGTGGAAGAGCAGTACTTC. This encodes CASRVELAGVEEQYF.

The CDR3 sequence: CASSSRPGTGPYEQYF. The CDR3 DNA sequence: TGTGCCAGCAGCTCTCGGCCCGGGACAGGTCCCTACGAGCAGTACTTC. This sequence joins TRBV5-6 and TRBJ2-7, with TRBD1 matching over 8 bases. There are 16 residues in the CDR3. Germline V gives CDR1 SGHDT, CDR2 YYEEEE. J lost 2 bases, V lost 3 bases, and 10 bases had no gene match.

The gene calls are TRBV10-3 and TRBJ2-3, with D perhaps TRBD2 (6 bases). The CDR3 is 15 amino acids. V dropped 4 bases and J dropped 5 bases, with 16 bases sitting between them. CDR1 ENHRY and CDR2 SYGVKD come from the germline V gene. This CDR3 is CAISGDSALGDTQYF. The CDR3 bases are TGTGCCATCAGTGGGGACTCCGCTTTAGGAGATACGCAGTATTTT.